This TCR beta chain appears in the sequencing data of a study of response to subunit inactivated influenza vaccine. General study points: Authors suggested few new T cells are recruited by each seasonal influenza vaccination.

TCRdb passed the RT-PCR reads through MiXCR, listing each CDR3 protein once. Among 500,000 to 650,000 distinct CDR3 sequences listed, approximately 7.6% were seen once. This clonotype showed up many times. Its antigen is undetermined. Germline CDR1 is SEHNR and CDR2 is FQNEAQ (reference sequence). The CDR3 has 13 amino acids. V lost 7 bases to trimming and J lost 6 bases; unmatched junction nucleotides: 6. This rearrangement joins TRBV7-9 to TRBJ2-4; TRBD2 aligns across 7 bases. The TCR originated in a man aged 50-75 years who received an inactivated influenza vaccine. The sample in question was PBMCs from blood, obtained roughly 24 months after vaccination. The CDR3 sequence is CASTRTSRNIQYF. The CDR3 DNA sequence: TGTGCCAGCACCCGGACTAGTCGAAACATTCAGTACTTC.